This T cell receptor (beta chain) appears in the sequencing data of a study of cytomegalovirus exposure and HLA in healthy donors. The PCR ran on 60 Vbeta and 13 Jbeta primers. Data came from immunoSEQ multiplex PCR; TCRdb stores just in-frame clones and leaves some out. The profile covers roughly 200,000 clones, with 82% appearing a single time and about 2.5% taken by the ten largest. Concerning this clone: The target antigen is unknown.

Study-wide results and caveats: Donor immune exposure was known only as CMV serostatus.

The CDR3 loop spans 15 amino acids. The V gene's germline CDR1 is MDHEN and CDR2 SYDVKM. Losses at the gene ends were 5 bases for V and 6 bases for J; bases not matched to a gene: 7. The chain recombines TRBV28 with TRBJ2-2, with TRBD1 identical over 9 bases. Sequencing was done on a sample of PBMCs. This sequence originates from a woman aged 40 to 50 in good health and CMV-seronegative. The DNA for the CDR3 is TGTGCCAGCAGTCAGCCGGGACAGGGCTCCGGGGAGCTGTTTTTT. Its protein is CASSQPGQGSGELFF.